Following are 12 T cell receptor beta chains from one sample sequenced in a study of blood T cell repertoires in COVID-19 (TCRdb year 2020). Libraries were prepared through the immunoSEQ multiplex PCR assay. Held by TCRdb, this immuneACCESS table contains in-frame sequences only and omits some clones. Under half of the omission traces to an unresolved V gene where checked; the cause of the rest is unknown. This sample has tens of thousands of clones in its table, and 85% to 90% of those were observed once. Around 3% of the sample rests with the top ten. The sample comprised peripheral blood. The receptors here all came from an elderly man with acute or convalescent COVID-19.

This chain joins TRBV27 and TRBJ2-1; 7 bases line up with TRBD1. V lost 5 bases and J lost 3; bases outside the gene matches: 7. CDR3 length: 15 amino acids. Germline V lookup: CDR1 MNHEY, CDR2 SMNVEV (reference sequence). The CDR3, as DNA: TGTGCCAGCAGTCGAGGGACAGAGAGCTACAATGAGCAGTTCTTC. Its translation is CASSRGTESYNEQFF.

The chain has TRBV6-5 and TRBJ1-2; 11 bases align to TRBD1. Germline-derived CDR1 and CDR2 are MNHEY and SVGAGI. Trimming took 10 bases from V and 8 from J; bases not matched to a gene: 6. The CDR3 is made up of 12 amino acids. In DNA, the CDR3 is TGTGCCATAGGACAGGGGGCTAGAGGCTACACCTTC. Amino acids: CAIGQGARGYTF.

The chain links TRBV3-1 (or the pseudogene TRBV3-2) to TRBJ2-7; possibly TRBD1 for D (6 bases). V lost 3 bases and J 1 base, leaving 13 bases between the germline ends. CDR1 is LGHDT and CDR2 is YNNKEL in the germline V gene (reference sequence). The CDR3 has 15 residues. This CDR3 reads CASSQGDTRSYEQYF. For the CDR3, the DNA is TGTGCCAGCAGCCAGGGGGACACCCGTTCCTACGAGCAGTACTTC.

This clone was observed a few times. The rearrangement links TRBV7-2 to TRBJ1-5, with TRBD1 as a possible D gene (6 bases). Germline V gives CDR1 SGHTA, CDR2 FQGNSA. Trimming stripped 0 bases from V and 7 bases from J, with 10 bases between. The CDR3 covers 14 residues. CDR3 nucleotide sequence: TGTGCCAGCAGCTTAGCTATACAGGGCCAGCCCCAGCATTTT. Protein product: CASSLAIQGQPQHF.

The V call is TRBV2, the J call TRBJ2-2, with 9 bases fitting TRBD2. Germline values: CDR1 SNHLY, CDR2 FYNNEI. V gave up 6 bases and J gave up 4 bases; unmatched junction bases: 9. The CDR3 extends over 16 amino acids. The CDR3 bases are TGTGCCAGCAGGGAGGGTAGCGGGAGTGGCACCGGGGAGCTGTTTTTT. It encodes CASREGSGSGTGELFF.

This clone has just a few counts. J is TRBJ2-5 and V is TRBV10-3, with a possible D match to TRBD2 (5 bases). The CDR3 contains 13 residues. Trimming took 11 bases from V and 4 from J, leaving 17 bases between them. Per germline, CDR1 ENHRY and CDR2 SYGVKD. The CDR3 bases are TGTGCCGTCCGCCCAAGTGGAGGAGAGACCCAGTACTTC. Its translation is CAVRPSGGETQYF.

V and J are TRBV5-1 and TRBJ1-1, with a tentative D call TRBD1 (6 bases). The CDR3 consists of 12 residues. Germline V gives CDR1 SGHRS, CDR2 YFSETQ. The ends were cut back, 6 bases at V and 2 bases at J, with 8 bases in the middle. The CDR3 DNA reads TGCGCCAGCAAACAGGGAAACACTGAAGCTTTCTTT. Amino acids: CASKQGNTEAFF.

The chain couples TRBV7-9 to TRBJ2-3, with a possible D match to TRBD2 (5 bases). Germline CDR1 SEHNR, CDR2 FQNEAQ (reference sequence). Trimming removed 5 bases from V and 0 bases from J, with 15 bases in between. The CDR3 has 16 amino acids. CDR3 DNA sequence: TGTGCCAGCAGCCCCCAAGGCGGCGGGAGCACAGATACGCAGTATTTT. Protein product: CASSPQGGGSTDTQYF.

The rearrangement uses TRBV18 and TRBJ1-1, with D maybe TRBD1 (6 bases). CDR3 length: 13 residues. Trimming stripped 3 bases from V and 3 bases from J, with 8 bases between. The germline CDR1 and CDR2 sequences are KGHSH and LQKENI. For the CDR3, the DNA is TGTGCCAGCTCACCTAGGACAGACACTGAAGCTTTCTTT. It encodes CASSPRTDTEAFF. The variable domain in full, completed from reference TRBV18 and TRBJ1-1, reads NAGVMQNPRHLVRRRGQEARLRCSPMKGHSHVYWYRQLPEEGLKFMVYLQKENIIDESGMPKERFSAEFPKEGPSILRIQQVVRGDSAAYFCASSPRTDTEAFFGQGTRLTVV.

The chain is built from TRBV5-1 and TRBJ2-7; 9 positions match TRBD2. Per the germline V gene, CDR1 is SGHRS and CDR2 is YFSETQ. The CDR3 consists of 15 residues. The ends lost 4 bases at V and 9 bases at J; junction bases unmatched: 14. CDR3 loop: CASSRSSGDVKRQYF. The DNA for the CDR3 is TGCGCCAGCAGCAGATCTAGCGGGGATGTGAAACGGCAGTACTTC. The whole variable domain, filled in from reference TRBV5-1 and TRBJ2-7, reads KAGVTQTPRYLIKTRGQQVTLSCSPISGHRSVSWYQQTPGQGLQFLFEYFSETQRNKGNFPGRFSGRQFSNSRSEMNVSTLELGDSALYLCASSRSSGDVKRQYFGPGTRLTVT.

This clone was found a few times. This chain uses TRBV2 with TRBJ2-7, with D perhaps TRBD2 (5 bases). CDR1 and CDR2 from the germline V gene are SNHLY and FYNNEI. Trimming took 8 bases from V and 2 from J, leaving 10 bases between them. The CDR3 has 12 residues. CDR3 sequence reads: CASGREPYEQYF. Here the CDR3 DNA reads TGTGCCAGCGGTCGGGAACCCTACGAGCAGTACTTC.

CDR3 sequence: CASSVGRDRGLNTEAFF. CDR3 bases: TGTGCCAGCAGTGTAGGCCGGGACAGGGGTTTGAACACTGAAGCTTTCTTT. V is TRBV27 and J is TRBJ1-1; 10 positions match TRBD1. Trimming at V came to 5 bases and at J to 0 bases, leaving 9 bases not matched to a gene. Germline V gives CDR1 MNHEY, CDR2 SMNVEV (reference sequence). The CDR3 is 17 amino acids.